Following are 13 T cell receptor beta chains from one sample sequenced in a study of T cells in Graves' hyperthyroidism and ophthalmopathy. RNA transcripts served as the template for amplifying TCR beta CDR3 regions. Initially, a first-round RT-PCR of the TCR CDR3 employed the HTBI primer set. TCRdb reprocessed the multiplex PCR reads with MiXCR, giving one entry per CDR3 protein. Here the sample spans approximately 590,000 distinct CDR3 sequences, around 14% being singletons. The sample consisted of blood. The receptors stem from a woman aged 30 to 39 with Graves' hyperthyroidism.

This clonotype was counted many times. The chain has TRBV2 and TRBJ2-3; D is undetermined. This CDR3 is built from 14 residues. The germline CDR1 and CDR2 sequences are SNHLY and FYNNEI. Trimming stripped 7 bases from V and 2 bases from J, with 13 bases between. CDR3 sequence reads: CASTLATPTDTQYF. As DNA, the CDR3 is TGTGCCAGCACGTTGGCAACCCCCACAGATACGCAGTATTTT.

The chain carries TRBV7-2 and TRBJ2-4; TRBD2 matches 8 bases. In germline, CDR1 is SGHTA, CDR2 FQGNSA. There are 18 residues in the CDR3. Trimming took 1 base from V and 7 from J; bases not matched to a gene: 15. The CDR3, as DNA: TGTGCCAGCAGCTTAGACGGGGGGGGGGGGACCTTAAATAACATTCAGTACTTC. Translation gives CASSLDGGGGTLNNIQYF.

This clonotype was observed at least ten times. CDR3 region: CASSSQRPFYTF. CDR3 nucleotides: TGTGCCAGCAGCTCCCAACGGCCGTTCTACACCTTC. This chain uses TRBV7-2 with TRBJ1-2; no reliable D call. CDR3 size: 12 residues. The V and J ends lost 4 bases and 10 bases respectively, with 13 bases between them. The germline CDR1 and CDR2 sequences are SGHTA and FQGNSA.

This clonotype has at least ten counts. The chain carries TRBV7-3 and TRBJ2-5, with D possibly TRBD1 on 6 matching bases. This CDR3 is 17 amino acids long. Germline CDR1 SGHTA, CDR2 FQGTGA. V shed 2 bases and J shed 0 bases, with 16 bases lying between them. This CDR3 reads CASSLGSFGQHQETQYF. DNA of the CDR3: TGTGCCAGCAGCTTAGGAAGTTTCGGACAGCACCAAGAGACCCAGTACTTC.

This clonotype was counted many times. The chain has TRBV11-2 and TRBJ2-1; D is ambiguous. The CDR3 is 15 residues long. Trimming took 1 base from V and 4 from J, leaving 11 bases between them. CDR1 is SGHAT, CDR2 FQNNGV, per germline. The CDR3 spells CASSLVVGPYNEQFF. CDR3 in DNA: TGTGCCAGCAGCTTAGTGGTCGGGCCTTACAATGAGCAGTTCTTC.

The chain has TRBV6-5 and TRBJ2-1; tentatively, D is TRBD1 or TRBD2 (6 bases each). CDR1 and CDR2 from the germline V gene are MNHEY and SVGAGI. CDR3 length equals 18 residues. V lost 2 bases, J lost 0 bases, and 17 bases lay in between. CDR3 sequence reads: CASSYLPGAYSSYNEQFF. The CDR3 DNA follows: TGTGCCAGCAGTTACCTTCCGGGGGCGTATAGCTCCTACAATGAGCAGTTCTTC.

Details on this clonotype: This sequence may be a read error, since a much larger clone differs from it by one base. This sequence joins TRBV20-1 and TRBJ1-1; D remains unclear. V lost 4 bases and J 3 bases, leaving 15 bases between the germline ends. The germline V gene encodes CDR1 DFQATT and CDR2 SNEGSKA (reference sequence). The CDR3 has 14 residues. For the CDR3, the DNA is TGCAGTGCTAAAATGGATACGATTCACACTGAAGCTTTCTTT. Protein: CSAKMDTIHTEAFF.

This clonotype was observed at least ten times. The gene calls are TRBV27 and TRBJ2-7; D unresolved. CDR3 length equals 15 residues. With 5 bases removed from V and 2 bases from J, the gap between germline ends came to 16 bases. Germline values: CDR1 MNHEY, CDR2 SMNVEV (reference sequence). The CDR3 bases are TGTGCCAGCAGTCTGTCCCTGGGTCCCCCCTACGAGCAGTACTTC. It translates to CASSLSLGPPYEQYF.

The J gene is TRBJ2-7, the V gene TRBV20-1; TRBD1 agrees at 8 bases. The CDR3 has 15 amino acids. Losses at the gene ends were 1 base for V and 4 bases for J; bases not matched to a gene: 9. Germline V gives CDR1 DFQATT, CDR2 SNEGSKA (reference sequence). This CDR3 is CSARAGQGFVYEQYF. The CDR3 coding sequence is TGCAGTGCTAGAGCCGGACAGGGATTCGTGTACGAGCAGTACTTC.

The V and J genes are TRBV6-5 and TRBJ1-4, with D tentatively TRBD1 (6 bases). Looked up from germline, CDR1 is MNHEY and CDR2 is SVGAGI. This CDR3 contains 14 residues. Deletions cut 2 bases from V and 7 bases from J, with 11 bases between. The CDR3 is CASSYTDSGEKLFF. CDR3 DNA: TGTGCCAGCAGTTACACGGACAGCGGTGAAAAACTGTTTTTT.

At least ten counts were recorded for this clonotype. This chain joins TRBV5-1 and TRBJ1-1; a possible D gene is TRBD1 (6 bases). CDR3 length equals 13 residues. Germline V lookup: CDR1 SGHRS, CDR2 YFSETQ. The V and J ends lost 0 bases and 8 bases respectively, with 11 bases between them. The CDR3 nucleotides read TGCGCCAGCAGCTTGGACTGGGGGCCCGAAGCTTTCTTT. This sequence encodes CASSLDWGPEAFF.

This clonotype was counted ten times or more. The J gene is TRBJ2-5, the V gene TRBV2; 7 bases agree with TRBD1. CDR3 size: 15 residues. V lost 5 bases, J lost 5 bases, and 11 bases stayed unmatched. Germline V gene lookup returns CDR1 SNHLY and CDR2 FYNNEI. This chain's CDR3 is CASSSDRARGETQYF. CDR3 bases: TGTGCCAGCAGTTCTGACAGGGCCCGCGGGGAGACCCAGTACTTC.

V is TRBV5-6 and J is TRBJ2-2; 9 bases agree with TRBD2. The V gene's germline CDR1 is SGHDT and CDR2 YYEEEE. After removal of 0 bases from V and 0 bases from J, the junction contained 9 bases not matched to a gene. The CDR3 contains 19 residues. The CDR3 coding sequence is TGTGCCAGCAGCTTGGGCCCGCTAGCGGGATCCTCGAACACCGGGGAGCTGTTTTTT. Residues: CASSLGPLAGSSNTGELFF.